These T cell receptor beta chains were read from a single sample in a study of T cells after yellow fever vaccination. TCRdb reprocessed the 5' RACE reads via MiXCR and lists one record per CDR3 protein. The sample holds about 340,000 distinct CDR3 sequences, around 4.1% seen once. Here the sequenced sample was PBMCs, taken 5 days after the yellow fever booster vaccination. The origin of the receptors is a man between 18 and 35 years old who received the YFV17D yellow fever vaccine. Each CDR3 is given with its conserved first and last residue. The D gene is left open where the match is weak. A clone size is listed for some rows: how often the clone was seen (once, few, many), or a class if it is expanded.

TRBV3-1	-	TRBJ1-1	few	CASSISTEAFF	TGTGCCAGCAGTATAAGTACTGAAGCTTTCTTT
TRBV24-1	TRBD1	TRBJ2-1	-	CATSDSGQGTYNEQFF	TGTGCCACCAGTGACTCTGGACAGGGGACCTACAATGAGCAGTTCTTC
TRBV6-5	-	TRBJ2-5	-	CASSLVPLGGQETQYF	TGTGCCAGCAGTTTGGTGCCTTTGGGGGGCCAAGAGACCCAGTACTTC
TRBV7-2	TRBD2	TRBJ2-1	-	CASSWDGGYEQFF	TGTGCCAGCAGCTGGGACGGGGGGTATGAGCAGTTCTTC
TRBV11-2	-	TRBJ1-1	few	CASSLGVDEAFF	TGTGCCAGCAGCTTAGGGGTAGATGAAGCTTTCTTT
TRBV5-1	-	TRBJ2-5	few	CASSLYPPETQYF	TGCGCCAGCAGCTTGTACCCCCCGGAGACCCAGTACTTC
TRBV7-3	TRBD2	TRBJ2-2	-	CASEGTRDPGELFF	TGTGCCAGCGAAGGGACTAGAGATCCCGGGGAGCTGTTTTTT
TRBV5-6	-	TRBJ2-1	many	CASSRELTYDNEQFF	TGTGCCAGCAGCCGAGAGTTGACATATGACAATGAGCAGTTCTTC
TRBV5-5	TRBD1	TRBJ2-7	-	CASSPTGGEQYF	TGTGCCAGCAGCCCGACAGGGGGTGAGCAGTACTTC
TRBV7-2	-	TRBJ2-5	-	CASSSRIGRETQYF	TGTGCCAGCAGCTCCCGTATAGGGAGGGAGACCCAGTACTTC
TRBV27	-	TRBJ1-5	-	CASSSRLLTSLIQPQHF	TGTGCCAGCAGTTCAAGATTATTAACTTCCCTCATCCAGCCCCAGCATTTT
TRBV4-1	TRBD2	TRBJ2-3	-	CASSRGTSGGDTQYF	TGCGCCAGCAGCCGCGGGACTAGCGGTGGGGATACGCAGTATTTT
TRBV6-2/TRBV6-3	TRBD1	TRBJ1-2	many	CAGHGTANYGYTF	TGTGCCGGTCACGGGACAGCTAACTATGGCTACACCTTC
TRBV4-3	TRBD1	TRBJ2-3	many	CASSQEGTGGYTDTQYF	TGCGCCAGCAGCCAAGAAGGGACAGGGGGATACACAGATACGCAGTATTTT
TRBV9	-	TRBJ2-6	many	CASSVATEYAWVLTF	TGTGCCAGCAGCGTAGCTACGGAATACGCCTGGGTCCTGACTTTC
TRBV12-3/TRBV12-4	TRBD1	TRBJ2-1	-	CASSQGQGSQFF	TGTGCCAGCAGCCAGGGACAGGGCTCCCAGTTCTTC
TRBV7-2	TRBD2	TRBJ2-5	many	CASTPPLRAGGQETQYF	TGTGCCAGCACCCCCCCGTTGCGAGCGGGGGGGCAAGAGACCCAGTACTTC
TRBV6-5	TRBD1	TRBJ2-2	few	CASSYEGAITGELFF	TGTGCCAGCAGTTATGAGGGGGCGATTACCGGGGAGCTGTTTTTT
TRBV4-2	TRBD1	TRBJ1-5	many	CASSQEDRGNQPQHF	TGTGCCAGCAGCCAAGAAGACAGGGGCAATCAGCCCCAGCATTTT
TRBV10-3	-	TRBJ2-5	many	CAIRVKRGPQEGQETQYF	TGTGCCATCCGAGTCAAGCGAGGGCCCCAAGAGGGCCAAGAGACCCAGTACTTC
TRBV5-1	-	TRBJ1-1	many	CASSLFGENTEAFF	TGCGCCAGCAGCTTGTTTGGGGAGAACACTGAAGCTTTCTTT
TRBV13	-	TRBJ1-4	-	CASSLGRVEKLFF	TGTGCCAGCAGCTTAGGGCGGGTTGAAAAACTGTTTTTT
TRBV5-1	TRBD1	TRBJ2-1	many	CASSLFGPGQGQNQDNEQFF	TGCGCCAGCAGCTTGTTTGGCCCGGGACAGGGTCAGAATCAGGACAATGAGCAGTTCTTC
TRBV28	TRBD2	TRBJ2-2	few	CASRFGERGGFTGELFF	TGTGCCAGCAGGTTTGGAGAGCGGGGGGGCTTCACCGGGGAGCTGTTTTTT
TRBV12-3/TRBV12-4	-	TRBJ1-4	few	CASSLFGDGEKLFF	TGTGCCAGCAGTTTGTTTGGGGATGGCGAAAAACTGTTTTTT
TRBV5-6	TRBD1	TRBJ1-2	many	CASSPVTGQGQHTF	TGTGCCAGCAGCCCCGTTACGGGACAGGGTCAGCACACCTTC
TRBV5-4	TRBD1	TRBJ2-2	-	CASLDRANGELFF	TGTGCCTCTCTTGACAGGGCGAACGGGGAGCTGTTTTTT
TRBV20-1	TRBD1	TRBJ1-4	few	CSAPQPGQGNEKLFF	TGCAGTGCCCCCCAACCGGGACAGGGCAATGAAAAACTGTTTTTT
TRBV19	-	TRBJ1-5	-	CASQVYSNQPQHF	TGTGCCAGCCAGGTGTATAGCAATCAGCCCCAGCATTTT
TRBV4-1	-	TRBJ2-3	many	CATTGDGYFSTDTQYF	TGCGCCACCACCGGGGACGGGTACTTCAGCACAGATACGCAGTATTTT
TRBV7-2	-	TRBJ2-3	many	CASSLSSGTTDTQYF	TGTGCCAGCAGCTTGTCCAGCGGTACCACAGATACGCAGTATTTT
TRBV6-6	-	TRBJ2-2	-	CASSRNGPPISRNTGELFF	TGTGCCAGCAGCCGAAACGGGCCCCCGATTTCGCGGAACACCGGGGAGCTGTTTTTT
TRBV6-2/TRBV6-3	-	TRBJ1-6	many	CASSYSVHSPLHF	TGTGCCAGCAGTTACTCGGTGCATTCACCCCTCCACTTT
TRBV19	-	TRBJ1-5	-	CASSIQGFNQPQHF	TGTGCCAGTAGTATTCAGGGCTTCAATCAGCCCCAGCATTTT
TRBV7-2	-	TRBJ1-4	few	CASSLYRMHEKLFF	TGTGCCAGCAGCTTATACAGGATGCATGAAAAACTGTTTTTT
TRBV15	-	TRBJ2-2	few	CATSRDGGWTGELFF	TGTGCCACCAGCAGAGACGGGGGCTGGACCGGGGAGCTGTTTTTT
TRBV5-6	TRBD2	TRBJ2-5	-	CASSFERGGQTQYF	TGTGCCAGCAGCTTCGAACGGGGGGGCCAGACCCAGTACTTC
TRBV4-3	TRBD1	TRBJ1-4	many	CASSLHRGREKLFF	TGCGCCAGCAGCCTCCACAGGGGGCGTGAAAAACTGTTTTTT
TRBV6-2/TRBV6-3	-	TRBJ1-2	few	CASPLVSRLRYGYTF	TGTGCCAGCCCATTGGTATCTCGCCTCCGGTATGGCTACACCTTC
TRBV7-2	TRBD1	TRBJ1-6	many	CASSSTGTLARQIYNSPLHF	TGTGCCAGCAGTTCGACAGGGACCCTTGCACGCCAAATCTATAATTCACCCCTCCACTTT
TRBV20-1	-	TRBJ2-1	-	CSANGRGTVEHFF	TGCAGTGCTAATGGCAGGGGGACTGTTGAGCACTTCTTC
TRBV20-1	TRBD1	TRBJ2-2	many	CSAPRGTLNTGELFF	TGCAGTGCACCCAGGGGGACCCTAAACACCGGGGAGCTGTTTTTT
TRBV5-5	-	TRBJ1-1	many	CASSLTGMNTEAFF	TGTGCCAGCAGCTTGACAGGTATGAACACTGAAGCTTTCTTT
TRBV20-1	-	TRBJ1-3	many	CSAPSSGNTIYF	TGCAGTGCTCCCTCCTCTGGAAACACCATATATTTT
TRBV28	TRBD1	TRBJ2-5	-	CASSFGNRGRETQYF	TGTGCCAGCAGTTTTGGTAACAGGGGGAGGGAGACCCAGTACTTC
TRBV3-1	-	TRBJ2-3	-	CASSRIKTGSTDTQYF	TGTGCCAGCAGCCGGATTAAGACCGGGAGCACAGATACGCAGTATTTT
TRBV18	-	TRBJ1-2	few	CASSSAIGSLGGYTF	TGTGCCAGCTCATCCGCTATAGGGTCCCTTGGTGGCTACACCTTC
TRBV29-1	-	TRBJ1-1	many	CSARAILNTEAFF	TGCAGCGCCAGGGCGATACTTAACACTGAAGCTTTCTTT
TRBV27	TRBD2	TRBJ2-5	few	CASSPTGGWETQYF	TGTGCCAGCAGCCCAACGGGGGGGTGGGAGACCCAGTACTTC
TRBV5-1	-	TRBJ2-5	-	CASSLGDYQETQYF	TGCGCCAGCAGCTTAGGAGACTACCAAGAGACCCAGTACTTC
TRBV12-3/TRBV12-4	-	TRBJ1-5	-	CASSLRGGSLQPQHF	TGTGCCAGCAGTTTACGAGGCGGGTCCCTTCAGCCCCAGCATTTT
TRBV5-1	TRBD1	TRBJ1-1	many	CASSMGQYGGTAEAFF	TGCGCCAGCAGCATGGGACAGTACGGAGGTACAGCTGAAGCTTTCTTT
TRBV6-1	TRBD2	TRBJ2-7	few	CASSEGTSGGHEQYF	TGTGCCAGCAGTGAAGGGACTAGCGGGGGCCACGAGCAGTACTTC
TRBV7-2	-	TRBJ2-7	many	CASSLPSGANEQYF	TGTGCCAGCAGCCTCCCCTCGGGAGCCAACGAGCAGTACTTC
TRBV18	TRBD1	TRBJ2-5	-	CASSPDRLETQYF	TGTGCCAGCTCACCGGACAGGTTGGAGACCCAGTACTTC